Listed below are T cell receptor beta chains from one sample, sequenced in a study of regulatory T cells in long-lasting Graves disease. TCRdb ran MiXCR on the multiplex PCR reads and lists one entry per CDR3 protein. The sample lists approximately 480,000 distinct CDR3 sequences; about a sixth were seen once. These sequences were also reported in another study, on T cells in Graves' hyperthyroidism and ophthalmopathy.

The specimen comprised peripheral blood mononuclear cells (PBMCs), sampled at new diagnosis, from a patient treated with antithyroid drugs. The receptors here all came from a man aged 40-55 years with Graves disease. The CDR3 runs from the conserved cysteine through the conserved F or W. The D gene is left open where the match is weak. Not every row has a clone size; where given, it reads once, few, many or a size class.

>-|TRBJ1-2|14|TRBV6-2/TRBV6-3|few
TGTGCCAGCAGTTTAATTCCAGGGTTTTGGGGCTACACCTTC
CASSLIPGFWGYTF
>-|TRBJ2-7|15|TRBV5-1|few
TGCGCCAGCAGCCCAGAGGGGATCCCTACAGGCGAGCAGTACTTC
CASSPEGIPTGEQYF
>-|TRBJ2-7|14|TRBV3-1|many
TGTGCCAGCAGCCAAGGGGGAGCTACGAGGGAGCAGTACTTC
CASSQGGATREQYF
>-|TRBJ2-7|15|TRBV10-2|many
TGCGCCAGCAGTGAAGACCCCAGGAGCTCCTACGAGCAGTACTTC
CASSEDPRSSYEQYF
>-|TRBJ1-1|14|TRBV5-1|many
TGCGCCAGCAGCTTGGACTGGGAGAACACTGAAGCTTTCTTT
CASSLDWENTEAFF
>-|TRBJ2-7|13|TRBV6-2/TRBV6-3|-
TGTGCCAGCACCTTAATCGGGAGCTACGAGCAGTACTTC
CASTLIGSYEQYF
>TRBD1|TRBJ2-2|13|TRBV7-6|few
TGTGCCCTGGACAGGGCGAACACCGGGGAGCTGTTTTTT
CALDRANTGELFF
>-|TRBJ2-7|16|TRBV28|once
TGTGCCAGCAGTTTAACCGGGGAAGCGGAGACCTACGAGCAGTACTTC
CASSLTGEAETYEQYF
>TRBD2|TRBJ2-3|16|TRBV30|many
TGTGCCTGGAGTACAGGCGGGAGGACGGACACAGATACGCAGTATTTT
CAWSTGGRTDTDTQYF
>TRBD1|TRBJ1-1|14|TRBV6-1|-
TGTGCCAGCAACAAAGACAGGGGGAACACTGAAGCTTTCTTT
CASNKDRGNTEAFF
>TRBD2|TRBJ2-1|11|TRBV10-2|-
TGCGCCAGCGCCGGGGGGAGGGAGCAGTTCTTC
CASAGGREQFF
>-|TRBJ1-4|12|TRBV4-1|-
TGCGCCAGCAGCCAAGATAGCAGACAGCTCGTTTTT
CASSQDSRQLVF
>TRBD1|TRBJ1-1|16|TRBV12-3/TRBV12-4|many
TGTGCCAGCAGTTTTGCCACAGGGGGCAGATATACTGAAGCTTTCTTT
CASSFATGGRYTEAFF
>TRBD1|TRBJ2-7|16|TRBV12-5|-
TGTGCTAGTGGTTTGGTAACCGGGACAGCTCCCTACGAGCAGTACTTC
CASGLVTGTAPYEQYF
>TRBD2|TRBJ2-7|12|TRBV10-2|-
TGCGCCAGCAAAACGGGGGGGGCCGAGCAGTACTTC
CASKTGGAEQYF
>TRBD1|TRBJ2-7|17|TRBV7-6|-
TGTGCCAGCAGCTTCCGGGACCCAGGACAGGGGGCTTACGAGCAGTACTTC
CASSFRDPGQGAYEQYF
>-|TRBJ1-2|13|TRBV11-2|few
TGTGCCAGCAGCTTAGATTCAGGGGCTGGCTACACCTTC
CASSLDSGAGYTF
>-|TRBJ2-7|12|TRBV3-1|many
TGTGCCAGCAGCCAAGATCTCTACGAGCAGTACTTC
CASSQDLYEQYF
>-|TRBJ2-7|13|TRBV28|many
TGTGCCAGCAAACCCTGGGGGACCCAAGAAAGGTACTTC
CASKPWGTQERYF
>-|TRBJ1-5|14|TRBV7-2|many
TGTGCCAGCAGCTTAGGTGTCAGAAATCAGCCCCAGCATTTT
CASSLGVRNQPQHF
>-|TRBJ2-1|16|TRBV3-1|-
TGTGCCAGCAGCCCCCAGATGGACGGGAGTGGGGATGAGCAGCTCTTC
CASSPQMDGSGDEQLF
>TRBD1|TRBJ1-1|14|TRBV7-8|-
TGTGCCAGCAGCTTGGGACAGGGGATCACTGAAGCTTTCTTT
CASSLGQGITEAFF
>-|TRBJ2-7|13|TRBV2|many
TGTGCCAGCAGGCCTTTAGGGAATTACGAGCAGTACTTC
CASRPLGNYEQYF
>-|TRBJ1-2|12|TRBV3-1|few
TGTGCCAGCAGCGAAGACAAGGGCCCAGGCACCTTC
CASSEDKGPGTF
>-|TRBJ2-3|12|TRBV11-2|many
TGTGCCAGCAGCTTCGATGTTACTACGCAGTATTTT
CASSFDVTTQYF
>TRBD1|TRBJ1-5|14|TRBV2|many
TGTGCCAGCAGTGACAGGGGGGGCAATCAGCCCCAGCATTTT
CASSDRGGNQPQHF